This T cell receptor (beta chain) came from a study of cytomegalovirus exposure and HLA in healthy donors. PCR amplification relied on 60 Vbeta primers (plus 13 Jbeta primers). Only in-frame clones appear in the TCRdb table, and some are missing; sequencing was by immunoSEQ multiplex PCR. Here the sample spans about 150,000 clones, about four fifths being singletons. This CDR3 is built from 15 residues. In germline, CDR1 is LNHDA, CDR2 SQIVND (reference sequence). V lost 6 bases and J lost 3; bases outside the gene matches: 6. This clone was picked up one time. J is TRBJ2-1 and V is TRBV19; TRBD1 agrees at 9 bases. The sequence derives from a man aged 45-65 years in good health and CMV-seropositive. The source material was PBMCs. CDR3 sequence: CASRKQGAIYNEQFF. The CDR3 bases are TGTGCCAGTAGAAAACAGGGGGCCATCTACAATGAGCAGTTCTTC.